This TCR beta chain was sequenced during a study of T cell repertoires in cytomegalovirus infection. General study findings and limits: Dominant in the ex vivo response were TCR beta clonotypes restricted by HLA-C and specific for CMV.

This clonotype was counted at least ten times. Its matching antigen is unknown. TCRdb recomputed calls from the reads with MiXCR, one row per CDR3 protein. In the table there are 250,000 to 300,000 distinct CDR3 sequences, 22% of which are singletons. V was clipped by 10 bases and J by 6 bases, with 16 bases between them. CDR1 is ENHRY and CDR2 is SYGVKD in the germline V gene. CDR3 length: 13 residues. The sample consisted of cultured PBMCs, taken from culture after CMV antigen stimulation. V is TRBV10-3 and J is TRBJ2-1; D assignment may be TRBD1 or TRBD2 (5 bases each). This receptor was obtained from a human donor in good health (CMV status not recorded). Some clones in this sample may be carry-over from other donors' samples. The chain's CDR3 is CATVGTSPNEQFF. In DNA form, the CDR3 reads TGTGCCACCGTTGGGACGTCCCCCAATGAGCAGTTCTTC.